The 25 T cell receptor beta chains below all came from one sample that was sequenced in a study of T cells after yellow fever vaccination. TCRdb used MiXCR to reprocess the 5' RACE reads, holding one entry per CDR3 protein. Of roughly 520,000 distinct CDR3 sequences listed, 20% to 25% are singletons. The source material was PBMCs, sampled approximately 22 days after the first yellow fever vaccination. These receptors originate from a man younger than 35 who received the YFV17D yellow fever vaccine.

The chain joins TRBV29-1 to TRBJ1-2, with TRBD1 as a possible D gene (6 bases). Germline loops: CDR1 SQVTM, CDR2 ANQGSEA. V dropped 3 bases and J dropped 1 base, with 12 bases sitting between them. The CDR3 contains 14 residues. CDR3 coding DNA: TGCAGCGTTGAGTACAGGGTCGGTAACTATGGCTACACCTTC. Protein product: CSVEYRVGNYGYTF. The full variable domain, its missing parts supplied by reference TRBV29-1 and TRBJ1-2, is SAVISQKPSRDICQRGTSLTIQCQVDSQVTMMFWYRQQPGQSLTLIATANQGSEATYESGFVIDKFPISRPNLTFSTLTVSNMSPEDSSIYLCSVEYRVGNYGYTFGSGTRLTVV.

This clonotype was seen more than once but under ten times. The chain links TRBV5-5 to TRBJ2-2; 14 positions match TRBD2. The CDR3 runs to 18 residues. J lost 5 bases, V lost 4 bases, and 10 bases had no gene match. From germline, CDR1 is SGHKS and CDR2 YYEKEE (reference sequence). In nucleotides, the CDR3 is TGTGCCAGCAGCCTGTCGACTAGCGGGGGGGCCCGGACCGGGGAGCTGTTTTTT. This sequence encodes CASSLSTSGGARTGELFF.

J is TRBJ2-5 and V is TRBV6-2 or TRBV6-3, with D maybe TRBD2 (6 bases). Trimming pared 6 bases from V and 5 bases from J, leaving 19 bases between. CDR3 length: 15 residues. Germline CDR1 is MNHEY and CDR2 is SVGEGT. The CDR3 bases are TGTGCCAGCAGCTCAGTGGTCGGGAGCGGGGAGACCCAGTACTTC. Amino acids: CASSSVVGSGETQYF.

A single count supports this clonotype. This chain joins TRBV27 and TRBJ2-6; D gene uncertain. Germline V lookup: CDR1 MNHEY, CDR2 SMNVEV (reference sequence). This CDR3 contains 15 residues. Trimming removed 1 base at V and 0 bases at J, with 4 bases between. The CDR3 sequence is CASSLFHSGANVLTF. DNA for the CDR3: TGTGCCAGCAGTTTATTCCACTCTGGGGCCAACGTCCTGACTTTC. Full variable domain (missing parts from reference TRBV27 and TRBJ2-6): EAQVTQNPRYLITVTGKKLTVTCSQNMNHEYMSWYRQDPGLGLRQIYYSMNVEVTDKGDVPEGYKVSRKEKRNFPLILESPSPNQTSLYFCASSLFHSGANVLTFGAGSRLTVL.

The genes are TRBV7-6 and TRBJ1-6; D may be TRBD1 (5 bases). The CDR3 length is 13 residues. From germline, CDR1 is SGHVS and CDR2 FNYEAQ. Trimming shortened V by 3 bases and J by 9 bases, and 9 bases separated the two germline ends. This CDR3 is CASSLGGFSPLHF. The DNA of the CDR3 is TGTGCCAGCAGCTTGGGGGGGTTTTCACCCCTCCACTTT.

This clonotype was observed a handful of times. The V and J genes are TRBV10-3 and TRBJ2-5; D assignment may be TRBD1 or TRBD2 (5 bases each). V lost 8 bases and J 1 base, leaving 8 bases between the germline ends. This CDR3 is built from 12 residues. Germline V CDR1 and CDR2: ENHRY, SYGVKD. CDR3 residues: CAIGTGQETQYF. CDR3 coding DNA: TGTGCCATCGGGACGGGCCAAGAGACCCAGTACTTC.

This clonotype was recorded many times. The chain is built from TRBV7-9 and TRBJ1-5, with D unresolved. V lost 4 bases and J lost 2, with 9 bases in between. The CDR3 extends over 14 amino acids. From germline, CDR1 is SEHNR and CDR2 FQNEAQ (reference sequence). The CDR3 spells CASSSTRGNQPQHF. The CDR3 nucleotides read TGTGCCAGCAGCTCAACTAGGGGCAATCAGCCCCAGCATTTT.

This clonotype was seen a few times. The V gene is TRBV29-1, the J gene TRBJ2-1; TRBD2 matches 10 bases. The germline CDR1 and CDR2 sequences are SQVTM and ANQGSEA. V shed 4 bases, J shed 0 bases, and the junction held 6 bases outside the gene matches. The CDR3 covers 16 residues. CDR3 residues: CSVGGSGGSSYNEQFF. The DNA of the CDR3 is TGCAGCGTTGGAGGTAGCGGGGGGTCCTCCTACAATGAGCAGTTCTTC.

The J gene is TRBJ1-1, the V gene TRBV5-1, with 9 bases aligning to TRBD1. V lost 2 bases to trimming and J lost 7 bases; unmatched junction nucleotides: 6. This CDR3 has 14 amino acids. The germline V gene encodes CDR1 SGHRS and CDR2 YFSETQ. CDR3 sequence: CASSFRTGEYEAFF. The CDR3, as DNA: TGCGCCAGCAGCTTCAGGACAGGGGAATATGAAGCTTTCTTT. The whole variable domain, filled in from reference TRBV5-1 and TRBJ1-1, reads KAGVTQTPRYLIKTRGQQVTLSCSPISGHRSVSWYQQTPGQGLQFLFEYFSETQRNKGNFPGRFSGRQFSNSRSEMNVSTLELGDSALYLCASSFRTGEYEAFFGQGTRLTVV.

The V and J genes are TRBV6-8 and TRBJ2-7; TRBD1 might be the D (6 bases). Germline values: CDR1 MNHGY, CDR2 SAAAGT. CDR3 length equals 13 residues. V was cut by 6 bases and J by 2 bases, with 11 bases left in between. The CDR3 is CASRLGQAYEQYF. CDR3 DNA: TGTGCCAGCAGGCTGGGACAAGCCTACGAGCAGTACTTC.

The CDR3 bases are TGTGCCAGCAGTCAGGGTGCATCCTACGAGCAGTACGTC. Residues: CASSQGASYEQYV. The chain has TRBV6-1 and TRBJ2-7, with D perhaps matching TRBD1 (5 bases). Trimming pared 5 bases from V and 1 base from J, leaving 9 bases between. The CDR3 runs 13 residues. Germline V gene lookup returns CDR1 MNHNS and CDR2 SASEGT.

The V call is TRBV5-1, the J call TRBJ1-5, with D perhaps TRBD1 (6 bases). Germline V gives CDR1 SGHRS, CDR2 YFSETQ. With 3 bases removed from V and 9 bases from J, the gap between germline ends came to 13 bases. The CDR3 has 13 residues. The CDR3 region is CASSSAGEAPQHF. As DNA, the CDR3 is TGCGCCAGCAGCTCGGCAGGGGAGGCGCCCCAGCATTTT.

This clonotype has more than one count but fewer than ten. Relative to the germline gene, one junction end is altered; a read error may explain this. The J gene is TRBJ2-3, the V gene TRBV7-7, with D possibly matching TRBD2 (6 bases). Germline CDR1 reads SSHAT; CDR2 reads FNYEAQ (reference sequence). This CDR3 contains 17 residues. DNA of the CDR3: TGTGCTAGCAGCTTAATTCGGCGCGGGGATGGTACAGATACGCAGTATTTT. Protein product: CASSLIRRGDGTDTQYF.

This clonotype appeared many times. V and J are TRBV5-1 and TRBJ1-1; 7 bases align to TRBD1. The germline gives CDR1 SGHRS, CDR2 YFSETQ. J gave up 7 bases and V 0 bases, and 6 bases lay outside the gene matches. CDR3 size: 14 residues. CDR3 in DNA: TGCGCCAGCAGCTTGGACAGGGGAGGGAATGAAGCTTTCTTT. Amino acids: CASSLDRGGNEAFF.

This clonotype was counted many times. J is TRBJ2-7 and V is TRBV5-4, with a possible D match to TRBD2 (6 bases). There are 14 residues in the CDR3. The V gene lost 0 bases and the J gene lost 7 bases, with 14 bases spanning the gap. The V gene's germline CDR1 is SGHNT and CDR2 YYREEE (reference sequence). DNA for the CDR3: TGTGCCAGCAGCTTGGGGGTCTCCGCGGGGGAGCAGTACTTC. The encoded protein is CASSLGVSAGEQYF.

This clonotype was picked up a small number of times. The V gene is TRBV15, the J gene TRBJ2-7; D not certain. The CDR3 is 16 residues long. CDR1 LNHNV and CDR2 YYDKDF come from the germline V gene (reference sequence). Trimming took 1 base from V and 1 from J, leaving 14 bases between them. The CDR3 sequence: CATSRGHLGLSYEQYV. The CDR3 DNA sequence: TGTGCCACCAGCAGAGGACACCTTGGGTTGTCCTACGAGCAGTACGTC.

The chain carries TRBV6-1 and TRBJ1-1, with 7 positions matching TRBD1. Germline lookup yields CDR1 MNHNS and CDR2 SASEGT. After removal of 4 bases from V and 0 bases from J, the junction contained 5 bases not matched to a gene. The CDR3 contains 15 residues. CDR3 sequence reads: CASSAGTALNTEAFF. CDR3 coding DNA: TGTGCCAGCAGTGCTGGGACAGCGCTGAACACTGAAGCTTTCTTT.

The rearrangement joins TRBV5-1 to TRBJ2-5; D gene ambiguous. Germline-derived CDR1 and CDR2 are SGHRS and YFSETQ. This CDR3 has 13 residues. Trimming removed 7 bases from V and 6 bases from J, with 16 bases in between. For the CDR3, the DNA is TGCGCCAGCCCCCCTCCAAAAGGAAAGACCCAGTACTTC. Its protein product is CASPPPKGKTQYF.

This clonotype was seen more than once but under ten times. V is TRBV12-3 or TRBV12-4 and J is TRBJ2-6; D unclear. This CDR3 has 15 residues. V lost 3 bases and J lost 0, with 6 bases in between. As DNA, the CDR3 is TGTGCCAGCAGTTTGGGGTACTCTGGGGCCAACGTCCTGACTTTC. Translated: CASSLGYSGANVLTF.

The chain links TRBV5-1 to TRBJ1-1; TRBD1 agrees at 8 bases. Trimming cost V 0 bases and J 3 bases; bases outside gene matches: 4. The V gene's germline CDR1 is SGHRS and CDR2 YFSETQ. The CDR3 sequence is 15 residues long. The chain's CDR3 is CASSLETGADTEAFF. In nucleotides, the CDR3 is TGCGCCAGCAGCTTGGAGACAGGGGCAGACACTGAAGCTTTCTTT. Filled out from reference TRBV5-1 and TRBJ1-1, the complete variable domain reads KAGVTQTPRYLIKTRGQQVTLSCSPISGHRSVSWYQQTPGQGLQFLFEYFSETQRNKGNFPGRFSGRQFSNSRSEMNVSTLELGDSALYLCASSLETGADTEAFFGQGTRLTVV.

This clonotype was recorded a few times. V and J are TRBV5-4 and TRBJ2-1, with 13 bases aligning to TRBD2. Germline V gene sequence: CDR1 SGHNT, CDR2 YYREEE (reference sequence). This CDR3 has 15 residues. After removal of 4 bases from V and 8 bases from J, the junction contained 6 bases not matched to a gene. CDR3 in amino acids: CASSTGLAGVYEQFF. The CDR3 DNA reads TGTGCCAGCAGCACCGGACTAGCGGGGGTGTATGAGCAGTTCTTC.

This clonotype was recorded many times. This chain connects TRBV18 to TRBJ1-5, with D possibly being TRBD1 (6 bases). Germline CDR1 is KGHSH and CDR2 is LQKENI. This CDR3 contains 13 residues. V lost 8 bases and J lost 4, with 12 bases in between. CDR3 in amino acids: CASSPTGNQPQHF. The CDR3 DNA reads as TGTGCCAGCAGCCCTACAGGGAATCAGCCCCAGCATTTT. The full variable domain, rest sourced from reference TRBV18 and TRBJ1-5, is NAGVMQNPRHLVRRRGQEARLRCSPMKGHSHVYWYRQLPEEGLKFMVYLQKENIIDESGMPKERFSAEFPKEGPSILRIQQVVRGDSAAYFCASSPTGNQPQHFGDGTRLSIL.

The sample holds a few counts of this clonotype. The genes are TRBV7-9 and TRBJ2-7, with TRBD1 as a possible D gene (6 bases). From germline, CDR1 is SEHNR and CDR2 FQNEAQ (reference sequence). The CDR3 totals 14 residues. Trimming took 5 bases from V and 7 from J, leaving 18 bases between them. Here the CDR3 DNA reads TGTGCCAGCAGCGAGGCTCCGGGACAACGGGAGCAGTACTTC. It is translated as CASSEAPGQREQYF.

Only a few counts were recorded for this clonotype. The chain recombines TRBV3-1 with TRBJ2-3; 7 nucleotides agree with TRBD2. This CDR3 has 14 residues. Germline V gene lookup returns CDR1 LGHDT and CDR2 YNNKEL (reference sequence). V lost 8 bases and J lost 3; bases outside the gene matches: 8. The CDR3: CASWRGLVTDTQYF. As DNA, the CDR3 is TGTGCCAGCTGGCGAGGACTAGTAACAGATACGCAGTATTTT.

This clonotype was counted only a few times. The chain employs TRBV3-1 and TRBJ2-5; TRBD1 might be the D (6 bases). Per the germline V gene, CDR1 is LGHDT and CDR2 is YNNKEL (reference sequence). CDR3 length equals 14 residues. V was shortened by 1 base and J by 5 bases, with 11 bases between the two germline ends. CDR3 bases: TGTGCCAGCAGCCAAGGCCCAGGGGTGGAGACCCAGTACTTC. This gives the protein CASSQGPGVETQYF.